The 24 T cell receptor beta chains in this list originate from one sample, sequenced in a study of T cell repertoires in cytomegalovirus infection. Each CDR3 protein gets one entry after TCRdb re-called the reads with MiXCR. The sample consists of fewer than 550,000 distinct CDR3 sequences, about 11% of them appearing once. The sample taken for sequencing was PBMCs. The receptors derive from a human donor in good health (CMV status not recorded). Some clones in this sample may be carry-over from other donors' samples.

This clonotype was seen only a few times. The chain combines TRBV7-9 with TRBJ1-2; D gene unclear. The CDR3 sequence is 15 residues long. Per the germline V gene, CDR1 is SEHNR and CDR2 is FQNEAQ (reference sequence). Trimming removed 1 base from V and 1 base from J, with 10 bases in between. The CDR3 sequence is CASSLGRALNYGYTF. In DNA form, the CDR3 reads TGTGCCAGCAGCTTAGGCCGCGCGCTTAACTATGGCTACACCTTC.

The sample holds a few counts of this clonotype. The chain links TRBV29-1 to TRBJ2-2, with a tentative D call TRBD1 (5 bases). Germline assignment: CDR1 SQVTM and CDR2 ANQGSEA. Trimming removed 4 bases at V and 0 bases at J, with 12 bases between. CDR3 length: 15 amino acids. CDR3 sequence: CSVVQGAANTGELFF. The CDR3 DNA reads TGCAGCGTTGTACAAGGGGCCGCGAACACCGGGGAGCTGTTTTTT.

This clonotype was observed a handful of times. The V gene is TRBV5-1, the J gene TRBJ1-4; maybe TRBD1 (6 bases). Germline V gene lookup returns CDR1 SGHRS and CDR2 YFSETQ. This CDR3 has 16 residues. V was cut by 4 bases and J by 6 bases, with 19 bases left in between. In DNA form, the CDR3 reads TGCGCCAGCAGCCTCGGGACGGCGGGGGGCGATGAAAAACTGTTTTTT. Amino acids: CASSLGTAGGDEKLFF.

The sample holds many counts of this clonotype. The rearrangement uses TRBV12-3 or TRBV12-4 and TRBJ2-5, with D perhaps TRBD1 (6 bases). The length of the CDR3 is 12 residues. The ends were cut back, 6 bases at V and 2 bases at J, with 7 bases in the middle. The CDR3 region is CASRTGQETQYF. CDR3 nucleotides: TGTGCCAGCAGGACAGGTCAAGAGACCCAGTACTTC.

The chain uses TRBV12-3 or TRBV12-4 and TRBJ2-2; D gene uncertain. The CDR3 sequence is 15 residues long. The V gene lost 4 bases and the J gene lost 1 base, with 10 bases spanning the gap. In DNA form, the CDR3 reads TGTGCCAGCAGTTACAGCGTGGGGAACACCGGGGAGCTGTTTTTT. Translation gives CASSYSVGNTGELFF.

The sample holds a few counts of this clonotype. The chain links TRBV5-6 to TRBJ2-2; D is undetermined. The CDR3 runs 15 residues. V gave up 0 bases and J gave up 4 bases, with 10 bases separating them. In germline, CDR1 is SGHDT, CDR2 YYEEEE. The CDR3 is CASSLEGWGTGELFF. The CDR3 DNA reads as TGTGCCAGCAGCTTGGAGGGCTGGGGCACCGGGGAGCTGTTTTTT.

This chain connects TRBV14 to TRBJ2-5, with 8 bases lining up with TRBD2. Germline trimming cut 3 bases from V and 7 bases from J; bases unmatched to any gene: 13. The CDR3 has 16 residues. CDR1 and CDR2 (germline): SGHDN, FVKESK. CDR3 sequence: CASSHPTSGVLGTQYF. The CDR3, as DNA: TGTGCCAGCAGCCATCCCACTAGCGGCGTGCTCGGGACCCAGTACTTC.

This clonotype was detected a few times. This rearrangement joins TRBV20-1 to TRBJ2-5; D is ambiguous. The CDR3 spans 13 residues. Germline CDR1 DFQATT, CDR2 SNEGSKA (reference sequence). Deletions cut 1 base from V and 3 bases from J, with 9 bases between. This CDR3 reads CSARGSEEETQYF. The CDR3 bases are TGCAGTGCTAGAGGCAGCGAAGAAGAGACCCAGTACTTC.

This rearrangement joins TRBV7-9 to TRBJ2-7, with D hard to call. With 3 bases removed from V and 7 bases from J, the gap between germline ends came to 10 bases. Per the germline V gene, CDR1 is SEHNR and CDR2 is FQNEAQ (reference sequence). This CDR3 has 12 residues. This CDR3 is CASSFQTVEQYF. The CDR3 region has the DNA TGTGCCAGCAGCTTTCAAACAGTAGAGCAGTACTTC.

This chain links TRBV2 with TRBJ1-5; no clear D. V lost 5 bases and J lost 7, with 12 bases in between. Germline V gene sequence: CDR1 SNHLY, CDR2 FYNNEI. The CDR3 is made up of 13 amino acids. The CDR3 region is CASSRSEGQPQHF. The CDR3 DNA reads as TGTGCCAGCAGTAGGTCAGAGGGCCAGCCCCAGCATTTT.

This clonotype was counted many times. The rearrangement links TRBV10-3 to TRBJ2-1; 16 bases match TRBD2. Germline V gene data show CDR1 as ENHRY and CDR2 as SYGVKD. V gave up 10 bases and J gave up 3 bases; unmatched junction bases: 15. The CDR3 consists of 19 residues. The CDR3 protein is CATTSSKGLAGGVYNEQFF. The CDR3 DNA follows: TGTGCCACCACGTCATCTAAGGGACTAGCGGGAGGGGTCTACAATGAGCAGTTCTTC.

This clonotype was seen at least ten times. The chain uses TRBV10-3 and TRBJ2-1, with no clear D. There are 14 residues in the CDR3. Germline V gene lookup returns CDR1 ENHRY and CDR2 SYGVKD. With 4 bases removed from V and 3 bases from J, the gap between germline ends came to 10 bases. Here the CDR3 DNA reads TGTGCCATCAGTGCTGAGCAACGCTACAATGAGCAGTTCTTC. Translation gives CAISAEQRYNEQFF.

The V gene is TRBV9, the J gene TRBJ1-2, with a possible D match to TRBD1 (6 bases). The germline CDR1 and CDR2 sequences are SGDLS and YYNGEE. The CDR3 has 12 amino acids. V dropped 3 bases and J dropped 7 bases, with 10 bases sitting between them. The DNA of the CDR3 is TGTGCCAGCAGCGATCGGACAGCTGGCTACACCTTC. Its translation: CASSDRTAGYTF.

This clonotype was seen a few times. The chain combines TRBV9 with TRBJ2-1; 10 positions agree with TRBD2. The trim removed 4 bases at V and 8 bases at J, leaving 9 bases unmatched. CDR3 length: 15 amino acids. Germline V gene sequence: CDR1 SGDLS, CDR2 YYNGEE. The CDR3 nucleotides are TGTGCCAGCAGCCCCGGACTAGCGGCCTATGATGAGCAGTTCTTC. Translating it yields CASSPGLAAYDEQFF. The full variable domain, its missing parts supplied by reference TRBV9 and TRBJ2-1, is DSGVTQTPKHLITATGQRVTLRCSPRSGDLSVYWYQQSLDQGLQFLIQYYNGEERAKGNILERFSAQQFPDLHSELNLSSLELGDSALYFCASSPGLAAYDEQFFGPGTRLTVL.

This clonotype was recorded a few times. The V call is TRBV7-6, the J call TRBJ2-7; D is perhaps TRBD1 (8 bases). Germline CDR1 is SGHVS and CDR2 is FNYEAQ. CDR3 size: 15 residues. Trimming stripped 0 bases from V and 3 bases from J, with 12 bases between. CDR3 bases: TGTGCCAGCAGCTTAGCGACAGGGGACTACTACGAGCAGTACTTC. It specifies CASSLATGDYYEQYF.

Many counts were recorded for this clonotype. This chain uses TRBV12-3 or TRBV12-4 with TRBJ2-4; 8 bases fit TRBD1. V was clipped by 7 bases and J by 3 bases; unmatched bases: 5. The CDR3 is 14 residues long. The CDR3 nucleotides are TGTGCCAGCACTGACAGGGGAGGCAAAAACATTCAGTACTTC. Translation: CASTDRGGKNIQYF.

This clonotype was counted ten times or more. This sequence joins TRBV7-2 and TRBJ1-2; unclear D gene. The CDR3 sequence is 14 residues long. Germline V gene data show CDR1 as SGHTA and CDR2 as FQGNSA. V was trimmed by 3 bases and J by 7 bases, leaving 15 bases between them. DNA of the CDR3: TGTGCCAGCAGCTTCCGTGAGGCTTCATTTGGCTACACCTTC. This sequence encodes CASSFREASFGYTF.

This clonotype was detected only a few times. The CDR3 coding sequence is TGTGCCAGTAGTATGGTCTATGGCTACACCTTC. Its translation is CASSMVYGYTF. V usage is TRBV19 and J usage is TRBJ1-2; no clear D. V lost 3 bases, J lost 4 bases, and 3 bases lay in between. Germline V gene lookup returns CDR1 LNHDA and CDR2 SQIVND (reference sequence). This CDR3 is 11 amino acids long.

This chain joins TRBV4-2 and TRBJ2-5; 10 nucleotides line up with TRBD2. This CDR3 is built from 15 residues. Germline V gene sequence: CDR1 LGHNA, CDR2 YNFKEQ. After removal of 6 bases from V and 4 bases from J, the junction contained 8 bases not matched to a gene. The CDR3 spells CASSRAGGPGETQYF. CDR3 bases: TGTGCCAGCAGTAGAGCGGGAGGGCCTGGAGAGACCCAGTACTTC.

This clonotype has at least ten counts. This chain links TRBV5-1 with TRBJ2-7; D is ambiguous. V dropped 0 bases and J dropped 7 bases, with 8 bases sitting between them. Germline CDR1 is SGHRS and CDR2 is YFSETQ. The CDR3 has 12 amino acids. The CDR3, as DNA: TGCGCCAGCAGCTTGGACATCGGAGAGCAGTACTTC. Translation: CASSLDIGEQYF. Filled out from reference TRBV5-1 and TRBJ2-7, the complete variable domain reads KAGVTQTPRYLIKTRGQQVTLSCSPISGHRSVSWYQQTPGQGLQFLFEYFSETQRNKGNFPGRFSGRQFSNSRSEMNVSTLELGDSALYLCASSLDIGEQYFGPGTRLTVT.

This clonotype was counted many times. V usage is TRBV7-6 and J usage is TRBJ2-5; the D call may be TRBD1 or TRBD2 (5 bases each). The CDR3 is 14 amino acids. Per the germline V gene, CDR1 is SGHVS and CDR2 is FNYEAQ. V lost 5 bases and J lost 4, with 14 bases in between. CDR3 DNA sequence: TGTGCCAGCAGCCCGGGACCCATACCAGAGACCCAGTACTTC. Its protein product is CASSPGPIPETQYF.

This clonotype was detected many times. The V call is TRBV15, the J call TRBJ2-2; D may match TRBD1 or TRBD2 (5 bases each). Per germline, CDR1 LNHNV and CDR2 YYDKDF (reference sequence). Trimming removed 9 bases at V and 7 bases at J, with 12 bases between. The CDR3 has 12 residues. CDR3 protein: CATETEGGELFF. DNA of the CDR3: TGTGCCACTGAGACAGAGGGCGGGGAGCTGTTTTTT.

This rearrangement joins TRBV11-3 to TRBJ2-1; D is possibly TRBD2 (6 bases). The CDR3 has 15 amino acids. Trimming cost V 5 bases and J 1 base, with 12 bases left between them. The germline CDR1 and CDR2 sequences are SGHNT and YENEEA. CDR3 residues: CASSGSGRSYNEQFF. The DNA for the CDR3 is TGTGCCAGCAGCGGGAGCGGGCGTTCCTACAATGAGCAGTTCTTC.

This clonotype was counted many times. The V call is TRBV27, the J call TRBJ1-6; D remains unclear. CDR1 and CDR2 from the germline V gene are MNHEY and SMNVEV (reference sequence). The CDR3 extends over 16 amino acids. Trimming left V 0 bases short and J 0 bases short, with 6 bases between. The CDR3 nucleotides are TGTGCCAGCAGTTTATCAGCGAGCTCCTATAATTCACCCCTCCACTTT. It specifies CASSLSASSYNSPLHF.